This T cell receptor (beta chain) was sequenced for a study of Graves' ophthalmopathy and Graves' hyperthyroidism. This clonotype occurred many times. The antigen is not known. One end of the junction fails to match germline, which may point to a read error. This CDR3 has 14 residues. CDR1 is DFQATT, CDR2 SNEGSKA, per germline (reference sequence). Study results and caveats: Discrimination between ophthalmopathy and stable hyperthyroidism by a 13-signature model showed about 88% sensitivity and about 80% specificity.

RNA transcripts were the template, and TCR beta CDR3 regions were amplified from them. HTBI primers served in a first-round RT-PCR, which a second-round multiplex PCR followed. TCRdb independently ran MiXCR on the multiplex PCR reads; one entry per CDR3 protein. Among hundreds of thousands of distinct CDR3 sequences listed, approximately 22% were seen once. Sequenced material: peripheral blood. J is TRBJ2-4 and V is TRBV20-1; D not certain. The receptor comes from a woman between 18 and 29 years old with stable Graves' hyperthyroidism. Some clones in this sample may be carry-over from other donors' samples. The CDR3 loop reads CSVMERLAKNIKYF. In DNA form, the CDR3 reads TGCAGTGTCATGGAACGATTAGCCAAAAACATTAAGTACTTC.